This T cell receptor (beta chain) derives from a study of blood T cell repertoires in COVID-19. Looking at the study overall: Samples representing acute and convalescent COVID-19 were sourced from the United States, Italy and Spain. The cDNA or gDNA used as material had been derived from T cells, B-cell-depleted T cells, or PBMCs.

Looked up from germline, CDR1 is SGHRS and CDR2 is YFSETQ. The V end lost 4 bases, the J end lost 0 bases, and 16 bases lay between the germline ends. CDR3 length: 16 residues. In the authors' methods: Estimation of nucleated cell counts relied on the amplification of reference gene primers. TCRdb keeps only in-frame clones here, not all; method: immunoSEQ multiplex PCR. From that table come the V and J calls and clone size; the DNA was used to work out D and trimming. The data show over 110,000 clones, around 80% seen once. This clone was counted a single time. The J gene is TRBJ1-1, the V gene TRBV5-1; TRBD1 might be the D (5 bases). The sample comprised peripheral blood. This TCR was sampled from a man between 60 and 75 years old with acute or convalescent COVID-19. As DNA, the CDR3 is TGCGCCAGCAGCCTAGGACACTCCGACATGAACACTGAAGCTTTCTTT. Its protein is CASSLGHSDMNTEAFF.